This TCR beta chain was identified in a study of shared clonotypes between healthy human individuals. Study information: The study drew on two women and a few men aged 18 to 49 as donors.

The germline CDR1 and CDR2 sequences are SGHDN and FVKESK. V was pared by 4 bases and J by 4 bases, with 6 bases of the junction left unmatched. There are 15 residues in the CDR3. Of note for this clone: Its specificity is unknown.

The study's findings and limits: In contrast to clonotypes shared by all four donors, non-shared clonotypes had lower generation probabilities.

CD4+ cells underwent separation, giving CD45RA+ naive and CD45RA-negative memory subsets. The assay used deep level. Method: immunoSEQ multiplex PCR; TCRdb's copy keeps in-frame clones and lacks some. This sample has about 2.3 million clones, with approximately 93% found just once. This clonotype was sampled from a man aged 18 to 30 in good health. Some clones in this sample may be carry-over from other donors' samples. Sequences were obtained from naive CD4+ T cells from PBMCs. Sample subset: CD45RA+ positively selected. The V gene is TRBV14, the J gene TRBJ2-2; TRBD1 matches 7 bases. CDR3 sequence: CASSPRQGGTGELFF. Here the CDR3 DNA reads TGTGCCAGCAGCCCGAGACAGGGCGGCACCGGGGAGCTGTTTTTT. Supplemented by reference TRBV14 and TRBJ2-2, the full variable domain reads EAGVTQFPSHSVIEKGQTVTLRCDPISGHDNLYWYRRVMGKEIKFLLHFVKESKQDESGMPNNRFLAERTGGTYSTLKVQPAELEDSGVYFCASSPRQGGTGELFFGEGSRLTVL.